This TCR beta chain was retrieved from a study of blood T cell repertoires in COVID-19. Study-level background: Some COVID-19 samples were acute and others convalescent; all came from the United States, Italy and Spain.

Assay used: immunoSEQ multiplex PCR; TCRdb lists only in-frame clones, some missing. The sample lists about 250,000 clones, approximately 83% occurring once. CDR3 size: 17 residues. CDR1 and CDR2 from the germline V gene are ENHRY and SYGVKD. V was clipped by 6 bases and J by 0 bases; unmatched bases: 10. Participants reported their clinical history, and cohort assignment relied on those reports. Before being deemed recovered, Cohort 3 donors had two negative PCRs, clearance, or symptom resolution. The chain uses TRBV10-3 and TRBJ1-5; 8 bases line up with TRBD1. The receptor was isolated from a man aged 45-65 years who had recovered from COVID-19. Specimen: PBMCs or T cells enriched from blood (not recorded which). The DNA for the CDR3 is TGTGCCATCAGAACCGGGACAGGACCCCTTAGCAATCAGCCCCAGCATTTT. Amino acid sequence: CAIRTGTGPLSNQPQHF.